The 13 T cell receptor beta chains below were found in one sample sequenced in a study of cytomegalovirus exposure and HLA in healthy donors. With 60 Vbeta and 13 Jbeta primers, the PCR was carried out. Profiled with immunoSEQ multiplex PCR; TCRdb holds only in-frame clones, not every one. The data show roughly 200,000 clones, with 87% seen just once and 1.3% held by the top ten. Material: PBMCs. All receptors derive from a man between 25 and 39 years old in good health and CMV-seronegative.

Points on this clone: Other DNA sequences in this specimen translate into the identical CDR3. The rearrangement joins TRBV28 to TRBJ1-2; the match to TRBD1 covers 7 bases. Germline V gene sequence: CDR1 MDHEN, CDR2 SYDVKM. With V trimmed by 4 bases and J by 3 bases, 5 bases remained unmatched. There are 14 residues in the CDR3. The CDR3 loop reads CASSSTGRHYGYTF. CDR3 in DNA: TGTGCCAGCAGTTCGACAGGGCGGCACTATGGCTACACCTTC.

For this clone: One end of the junction fails to match germline, which may point to a read error. This sequence joins TRBV6-5 and TRBJ1-4, with 7 bases identical to TRBD1. The CDR3 covers 12 residues. CDR1 is MNHEY and CDR2 is SVGAGI in the germline V gene. CDR3 sequence reads: CASPLGGDREDF. For the CDR3, the DNA is TGTGCCAGCCCTTTAGGAGGAGACAGGGAAGACTTT.

The chain carries TRBV5-1 and TRBJ2-7, with D possibly TRBD2 on 5 matching bases. CDR1 SGHRS and CDR2 YFSETQ come from the germline V gene. The V and J ends lost 4 bases and 4 bases respectively, with 9 bases between them. The CDR3 runs to 12 residues. This chain's CDR3 is CASSPGGYEQYF. For the CDR3, the DNA is TGCGCCAGCAGCCCGGGCGGGTACGAGCAGTACTTC.

The J gene is TRBJ1-1, the V gene TRBV6-5; 8 bases fit TRBD1. Germline V CDR1 and CDR2: MNHEY, SVGAGI. The CDR3 is made up of 14 amino acids. The J segment lost 5 bases and the V segment lost 6 bases, leaving 8 bases of the junction unmatched. The CDR3: CASRQTGGWTEAFF. The CDR3 nucleotides are TGTGCCAGCAGACAAACAGGGGGGTGGACTGAAGCTTTCTTT.

The V and J genes are TRBV19 and TRBJ1-5; D uncertain. V shed 5 bases and J shed 6 bases, with 8 bases lying between them. CDR3 length equals 12 residues. Germline CDR1 LNHDA, CDR2 SQIVND (reference sequence). The CDR3 spells CASSLRGQPQHF. In DNA, the CDR3 is TGTGCCAGTAGTCTCCGGGGTCAGCCCCAGCATTTT.

About this clone: The junction shows a germline mismatch at one end, possibly a read error. This chain connects TRBV7-9 to TRBJ1-4, with D perhaps matching TRBD1 (5 bases). Germline V gene data show CDR1 as SEHNR and CDR2 as FQNEAQ (reference sequence). The CDR3 sequence is 15 residues long. Here the CDR3 reads CSSSSSDSLNEKLFF. The CDR3 region has the DNA TGTTCCAGCAGTTCGTCCGACAGCTTAAATGAAAAACTGTTTTTT.

The chain recombines TRBV7-8 with TRBJ2-2; 10 bases agree with TRBD2. The CDR3 contains 17 residues. After removal of 1 base from V and 7 bases from J, the junction contained 9 bases not matched to a gene. Germline V CDR1 and CDR2: SGHVS, FQNEAQ. This chain's CDR3 is CASSLGSLAGNLGELFF. As DNA, the CDR3 is TGTGCCAGCAGCTTAGGTTCACTAGCGGGGAATCTCGGGGAGCTGTTTTTT.

V is TRBV30 and J is TRBJ2-1, with D possibly matching TRBD1 (6 bases). Trimming left V 4 bases short and J 2 bases short, with 12 bases between. The CDR3 contains 14 residues. From germline, CDR1 is GTSNPN and CDR2 SVGIG (reference sequence). CDR3 amino acids: CAWTPQGTYNEQFF. The CDR3, as DNA: TGTGCCTGGACTCCACAGGGTACCTACAATGAGCAGTTCTTC.

On this clone: A read error may produce the germline difference seen at one junction end. The chain recombines TRBV7-2 with TRBJ2-1, with TRBD2 matching over 10 bases. The V gene's germline CDR1 is SGHTA and CDR2 FQGNSA. The length of the CDR3 is 17 residues. CDR3 sequence (DNA): TGTGCCGGCAGCTTCGCCCCCCGTACAGCGGGGGGGAATGAGCAGTTCTTC. This codes for CAGSFAPRTAGGNEQFF.

The rearrangement links TRBV28 to TRBJ1-2; maybe TRBD1 (5 bases). The germline gives CDR1 MDHEN, CDR2 SYDVKM. Deletions cut 6 bases from V and 3 bases from J, with 8 bases between. CDR3 length: 12 residues. The CDR3: CASRGRDYGYTF. DNA of the CDR3: TGTGCCAGCAGGGGCAGGGACTATGGCTACACCTTC.

The chain links TRBV5-1 to TRBJ2-3, with 16 positions matching TRBD2. This CDR3 is built from 17 residues. CDR1 SGHRS and CDR2 YFSETQ come from the germline V gene. V dropped 3 bases and J dropped 5; count of bases not matched to a gene: 6. The CDR3: CASSWGTSGGVIDTQYF. The CDR3 coding sequence is TGCGCCAGCAGCTGGGGGACTAGCGGGGGGGTGATAGATACGCAGTATTTT.

This clone was recorded once. J is TRBJ1-2 and V is TRBV28, with D possibly being TRBD1 (6 bases). V lost 7 bases to trimming and J lost 4 bases, with 10 bases between them. This CDR3 has 12 residues. Per the germline V gene, CDR1 is MDHEN and CDR2 is SYDVKM. CDR3 sequence (DNA): TGTGCCAGCAAACGGGACACCTATGGCTACACCTTC. Translating it yields CASKRDTYGYTF.

This chain joins TRBV10-3 and TRBJ2-7, with TRBD1 as a possible D gene (7 bases). Germline V gene data show CDR1 as ENHRY and CDR2 as SYGVKD. Between the trimmed V and J ends, which lost 8 bases and 5 bases, there was a span of 13 bases. This CDR3 has 12 amino acids. CDR3 in amino acids: CAIGQGGHEQYF. The CDR3 DNA is TGTGCCATCGGCCAGGGGGGCCACGAGCAGTACTTC.